This T cell receptor (beta chain) originates from a study of T cells in Graves' hyperthyroidism and ophthalmopathy. Broader study findings: Blood also contained most expanded thyroid clonotypes above 0.001.

Among the patients, aged 18 to 65, hyperthyroidism was newly diagnosed and had lasted under 2 months. Patients were excluded because of uncontrolled infection, other autoimmune disease, pregnancy or lactation. Diagnoses rested on clinical symptoms, serum thyroxine and TRAb, thyroid ultrasound and orbital computed tomography. This clonotype was seen just once. What it binds is not known. TCR beta CDR3 region amplification was performed from RNA transcripts. With the HTBI primer set, the TCR CDR3 went through a first round of RT-PCR. TCRdb called the multiplex PCR reads again in MiXCR, with one record for every CDR3 protein. Seen here are over 650,000 distinct CDR3 sequences, around 15% observed once, and the top ten hold around 8%. The CDR3 consists of 15 residues. Germline CDR1 reads LNHDA; CDR2 reads SQIVND (reference sequence). V was clipped by 6 bases and J by 2 bases, with 17 bases between them.

The gene calls are TRBV19 and TRBJ2-7, with TRBD2 as a possible D gene (5 bases). Sequenced sample: blood. The sequence was obtained from a man in his late teens or twenties with Graves' hyperthyroidism. CDR3 loop: CASRIGPTGTYEQYF. Written as DNA, the CDR3 is TGTGCCAGTAGAATTGGACCCACGGGGACCTACGAGCAGTACTTC.